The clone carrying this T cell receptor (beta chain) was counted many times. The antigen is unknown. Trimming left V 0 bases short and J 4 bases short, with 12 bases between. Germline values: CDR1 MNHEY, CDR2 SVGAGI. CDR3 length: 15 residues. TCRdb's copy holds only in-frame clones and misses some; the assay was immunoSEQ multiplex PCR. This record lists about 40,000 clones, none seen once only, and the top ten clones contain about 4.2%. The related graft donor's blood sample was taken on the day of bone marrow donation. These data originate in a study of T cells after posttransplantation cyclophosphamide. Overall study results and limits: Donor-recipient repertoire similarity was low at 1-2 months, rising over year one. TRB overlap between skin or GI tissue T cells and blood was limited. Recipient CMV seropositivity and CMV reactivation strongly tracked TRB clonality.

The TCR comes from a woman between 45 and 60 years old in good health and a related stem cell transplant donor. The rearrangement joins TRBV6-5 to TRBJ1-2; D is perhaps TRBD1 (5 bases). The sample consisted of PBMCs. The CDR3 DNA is TGTGCCAGCAGTTACTCGCCAGGGATGACCTATGGCTACACCTTC. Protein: CASSYSPGMTYGYTF.